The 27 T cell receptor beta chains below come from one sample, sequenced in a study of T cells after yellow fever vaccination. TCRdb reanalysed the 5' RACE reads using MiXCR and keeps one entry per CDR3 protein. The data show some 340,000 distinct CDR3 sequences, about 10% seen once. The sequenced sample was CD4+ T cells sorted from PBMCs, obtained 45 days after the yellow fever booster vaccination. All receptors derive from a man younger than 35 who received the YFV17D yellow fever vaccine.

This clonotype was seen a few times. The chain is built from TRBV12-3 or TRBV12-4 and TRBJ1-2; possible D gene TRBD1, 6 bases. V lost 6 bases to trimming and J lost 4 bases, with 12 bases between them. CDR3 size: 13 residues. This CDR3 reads CASSRDRPYGYTF. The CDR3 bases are TGTGCCAGCAGCCGTGACAGGCCCTATGGCTACACCTTC.

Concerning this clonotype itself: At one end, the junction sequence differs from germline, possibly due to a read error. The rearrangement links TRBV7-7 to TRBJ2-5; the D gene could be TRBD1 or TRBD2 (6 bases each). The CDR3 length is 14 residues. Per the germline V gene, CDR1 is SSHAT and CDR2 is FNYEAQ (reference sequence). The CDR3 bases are TGTGCTAGCAGCTTCCCGGGGGCTTGGGAGACCCAGTACTTC. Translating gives CASSFPGAWETQYF.

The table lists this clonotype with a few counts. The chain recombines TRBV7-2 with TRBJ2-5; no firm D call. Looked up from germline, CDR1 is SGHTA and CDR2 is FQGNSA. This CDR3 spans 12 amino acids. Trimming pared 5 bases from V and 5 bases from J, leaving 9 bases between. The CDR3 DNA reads TGTGCCAGCAGCCCGACGACGGAGACCCAGTACTTC. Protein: CASSPTTETQYF.

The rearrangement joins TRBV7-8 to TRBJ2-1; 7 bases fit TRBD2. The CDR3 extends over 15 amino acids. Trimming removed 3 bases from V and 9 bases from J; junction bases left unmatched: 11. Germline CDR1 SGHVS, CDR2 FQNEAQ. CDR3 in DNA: TGTGCCAGCAGCTTCCGTCGGGGGGTCGATCTTGAGCAGTTCTTC. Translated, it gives CASSFRRGVDLEQFF.

CDR3 residues: CASTNGRAQPQHF. CDR3 in DNA: TGTGCCAGTACCAACGGAAGGGCTCAGCCCCAGCATTTT. The V gene is TRBV19, the J gene TRBJ1-5; D is ambiguous. V dropped 7 bases and J dropped 6 bases, with 13 bases sitting between them. The CDR3 extends over 13 amino acids. In germline, CDR1 is LNHDA, CDR2 SQIVND (reference sequence).

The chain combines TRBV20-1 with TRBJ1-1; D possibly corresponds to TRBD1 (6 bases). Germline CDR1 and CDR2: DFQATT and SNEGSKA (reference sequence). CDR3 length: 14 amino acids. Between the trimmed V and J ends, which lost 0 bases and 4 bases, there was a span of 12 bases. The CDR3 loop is CSARDQGRGTEAFF. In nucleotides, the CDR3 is TGCAGTGCTAGAGATCAGGGGAGGGGCACTGAAGCTTTCTTT.

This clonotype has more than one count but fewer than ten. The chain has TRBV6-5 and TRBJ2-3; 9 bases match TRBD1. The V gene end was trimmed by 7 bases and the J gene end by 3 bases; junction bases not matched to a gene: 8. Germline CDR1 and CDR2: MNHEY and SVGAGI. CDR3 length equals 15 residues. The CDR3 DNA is TGTGCCAGCACCGTACAGGGACAGGGAACAGATACGCAGTATTTT. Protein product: CASTVQGQGTDTQYF.

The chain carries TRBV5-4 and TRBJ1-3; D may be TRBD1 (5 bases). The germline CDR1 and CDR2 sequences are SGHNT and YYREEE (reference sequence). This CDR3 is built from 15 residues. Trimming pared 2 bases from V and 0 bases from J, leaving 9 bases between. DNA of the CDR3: TGTGCCAGCAGCTTCGACAGCGACTCTGGAAACACCATATATTTT. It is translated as CASSFDSDSGNTIYF. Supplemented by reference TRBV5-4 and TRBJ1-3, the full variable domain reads ETGVTQSPTHLIKTRGQQVTLRCSSQSGHNTVSWYQQALGQGPQFIFQYYREEENGRGNFPPRFSGLQFPNYSSELNVNALELDDSALYLCASSFDSDSGNTIYFGEGSWLTVV.

CDR3 nucleotide sequence: TGTGCCAGCAGCCAACAGGGTGGGAACTATGGCTACACCTTC. Translation gives CASSQQGGNYGYTF. The gene calls are TRBV5-6 and TRBJ1-2; tentatively, D is TRBD1 (6 bases). There are 14 residues in the CDR3. Germline V gene lookup returns CDR1 SGHDT and CDR2 YYEEEE. Trimming stripped 4 bases from V and 2 bases from J, with 12 bases between.

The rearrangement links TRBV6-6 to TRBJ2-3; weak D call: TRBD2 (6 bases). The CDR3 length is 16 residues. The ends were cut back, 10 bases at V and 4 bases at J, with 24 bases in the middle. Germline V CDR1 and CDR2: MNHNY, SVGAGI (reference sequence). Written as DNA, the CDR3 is TGTGCCACCATAAGGTCCATACGGGGGTGGCCAGATACGCAGTATTTT. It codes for CATIRSIRGWPDTQYF.

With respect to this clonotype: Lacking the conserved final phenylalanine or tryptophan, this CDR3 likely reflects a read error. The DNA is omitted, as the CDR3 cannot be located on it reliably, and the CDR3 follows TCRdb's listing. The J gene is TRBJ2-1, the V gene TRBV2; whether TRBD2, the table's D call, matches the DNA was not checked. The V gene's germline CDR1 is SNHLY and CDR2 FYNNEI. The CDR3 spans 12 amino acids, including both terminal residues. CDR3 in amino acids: CACRLLAGPYGL.

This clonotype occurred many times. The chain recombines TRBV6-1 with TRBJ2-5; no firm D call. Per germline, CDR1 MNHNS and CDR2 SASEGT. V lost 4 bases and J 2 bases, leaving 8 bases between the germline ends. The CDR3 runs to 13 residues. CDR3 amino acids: CASSGSTQETQYF. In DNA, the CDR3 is TGTGCCAGCAGTGGCTCGACACAAGAGACCCAGTACTTC.

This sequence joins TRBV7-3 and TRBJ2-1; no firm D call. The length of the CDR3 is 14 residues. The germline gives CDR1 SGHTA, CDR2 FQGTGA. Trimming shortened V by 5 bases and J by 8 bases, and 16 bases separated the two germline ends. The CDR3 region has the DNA TGTGCCAGCAGCCCGTACTTCAACAGTCATGAGCAGTTCTTC. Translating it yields CASSPYFNSHEQFF.

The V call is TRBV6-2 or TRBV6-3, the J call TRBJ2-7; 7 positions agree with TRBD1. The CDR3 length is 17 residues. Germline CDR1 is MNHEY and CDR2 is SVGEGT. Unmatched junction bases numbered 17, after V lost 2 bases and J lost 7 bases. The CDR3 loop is CASSYHSSAQGDGEQYF. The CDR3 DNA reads TGTGCCAGCAGTTACCACTCGTCGGCTCAGGGGGACGGAGAGCAGTACTTC.

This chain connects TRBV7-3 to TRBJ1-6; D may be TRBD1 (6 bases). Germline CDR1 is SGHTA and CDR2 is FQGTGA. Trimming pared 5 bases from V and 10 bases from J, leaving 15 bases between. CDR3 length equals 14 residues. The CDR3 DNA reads TGTGCCAGCAGCCCGCTAGGGGGGGGATCACCCCTCCACTTT. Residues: CASSPLGGGSPLHF.

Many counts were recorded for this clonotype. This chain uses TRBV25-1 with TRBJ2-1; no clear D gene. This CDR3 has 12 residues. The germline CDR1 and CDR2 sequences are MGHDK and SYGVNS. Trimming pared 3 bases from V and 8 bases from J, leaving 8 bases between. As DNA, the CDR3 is TGTGCCAGCAGTGAGTGGGTCCATGAGCAGTTCTTC. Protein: CASSEWVHEQFF.

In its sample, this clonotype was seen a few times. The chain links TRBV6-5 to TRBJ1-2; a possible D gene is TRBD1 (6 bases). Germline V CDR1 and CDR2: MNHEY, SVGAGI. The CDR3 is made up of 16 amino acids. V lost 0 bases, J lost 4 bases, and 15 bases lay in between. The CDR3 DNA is TGTGCCAGCAGTTACTCGATGGGGGGGCTTGGCTATGGCTACACCTTC. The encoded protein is CASSYSMGGLGYGYTF.

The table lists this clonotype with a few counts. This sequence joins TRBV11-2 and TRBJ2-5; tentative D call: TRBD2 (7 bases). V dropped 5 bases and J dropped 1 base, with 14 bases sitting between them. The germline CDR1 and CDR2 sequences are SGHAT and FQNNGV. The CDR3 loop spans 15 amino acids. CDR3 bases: TGTGCCAGCAGCCGCGGGGGCCCCTTCCAAGAGACCCAGTACTTC. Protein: CASSRGGPFQETQYF.

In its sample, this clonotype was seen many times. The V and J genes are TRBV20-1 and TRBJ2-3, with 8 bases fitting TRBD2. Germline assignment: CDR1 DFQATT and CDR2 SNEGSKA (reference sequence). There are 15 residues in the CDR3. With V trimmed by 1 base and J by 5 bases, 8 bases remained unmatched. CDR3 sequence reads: CSARVLGLAGDTQYF. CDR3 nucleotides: TGCAGTGCTAGAGTCCTAGGACTAGCAGGAGATACGCAGTATTTT.

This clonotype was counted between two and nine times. The CDR3 coding sequence is TGTGCCAGCAGGGAGGACAGGGGGCGCGGCTACACCTTC. It specifies CASREDRGRGYTF. The rearrangement uses TRBV6-5 and TRBJ1-2; 11 bases agree with TRBD1. Per the germline V gene, CDR1 is MNHEY and CDR2 is SVGAGI. V lost 6 bases to trimming and J lost 8 bases; unmatched junction nucleotides: 5. The CDR3 totals 13 residues.

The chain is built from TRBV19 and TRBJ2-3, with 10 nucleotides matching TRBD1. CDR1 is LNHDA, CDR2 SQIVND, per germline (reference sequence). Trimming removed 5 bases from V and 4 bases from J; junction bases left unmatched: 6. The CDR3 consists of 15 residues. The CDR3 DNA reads TGTGCCAGTAGTCCCGGGACAGGGGCATCAGATACGCAGTATTTT. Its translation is CASSPGTGASDTQYF.

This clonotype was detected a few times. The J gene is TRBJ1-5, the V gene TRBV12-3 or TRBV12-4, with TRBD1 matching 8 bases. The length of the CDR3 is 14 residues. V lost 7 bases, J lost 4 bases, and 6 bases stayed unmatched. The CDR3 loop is CASTIQGANQPQHF. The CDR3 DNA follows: TGTGCCAGCACCATCCAGGGGGCGAATCAGCCCCAGCATTTT.

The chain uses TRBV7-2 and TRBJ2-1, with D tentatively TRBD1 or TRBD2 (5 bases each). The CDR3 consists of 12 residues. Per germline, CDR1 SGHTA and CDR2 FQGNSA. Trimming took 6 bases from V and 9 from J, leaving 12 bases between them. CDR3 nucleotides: TGTGCCAGCAGGGGGGATGCGGTTGAGCAGTTCTTC. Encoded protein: CASRGDAVEQFF. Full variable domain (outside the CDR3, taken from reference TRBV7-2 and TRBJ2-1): GAGVSQSPSNKVTEKGKDVELRCDPISGHTALYWYRQSLGQGLEFLIYFQGNSAPDKSGLPSDRFSAERTGGSVSTLTIQRTQQEDSAVYLCASRGDAVEQFFGPGTRLTVL.

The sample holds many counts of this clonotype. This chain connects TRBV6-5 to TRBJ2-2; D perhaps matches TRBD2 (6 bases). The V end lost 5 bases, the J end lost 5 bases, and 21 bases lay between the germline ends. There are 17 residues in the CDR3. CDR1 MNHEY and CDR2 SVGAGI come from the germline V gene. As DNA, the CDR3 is TGTGCCAGCAGTACCGCTTCTGGAGGGGTGAGGACCGGGGAGCTGTTTTTT. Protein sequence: CASSTASGGVRTGELFF.

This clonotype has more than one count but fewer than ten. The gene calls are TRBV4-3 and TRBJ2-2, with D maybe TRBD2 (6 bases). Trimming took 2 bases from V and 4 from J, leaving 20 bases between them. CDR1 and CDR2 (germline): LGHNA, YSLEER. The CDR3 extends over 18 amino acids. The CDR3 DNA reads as TGCGCCAGCAGCCAATTGATCGCCACCGGGGGTTTCACCGGGGAGCTGTTTTTT. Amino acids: CASSQLIATGGFTGELFF.

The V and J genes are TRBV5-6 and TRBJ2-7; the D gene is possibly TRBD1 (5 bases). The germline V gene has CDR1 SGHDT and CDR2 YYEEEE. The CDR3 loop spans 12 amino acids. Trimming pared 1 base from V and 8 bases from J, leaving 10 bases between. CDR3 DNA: TGTGCCAGCAGCTTGTGGGCAGGGAAGCAGTACGTC. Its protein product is CASSLWAGKQYV.

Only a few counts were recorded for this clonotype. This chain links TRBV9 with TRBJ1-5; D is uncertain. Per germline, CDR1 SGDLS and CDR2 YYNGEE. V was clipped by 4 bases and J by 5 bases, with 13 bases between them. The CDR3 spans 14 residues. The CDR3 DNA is TGTGCCAGCAGCCCCGGGCAGTCTTATCAGCCCCAGCATTTT. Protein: CASSPGQSYQPQHF.